One sample yielded the 11 T cell receptor beta chains listed below, sequenced in a study of brain T cells in children with intractable seizures (dated by TCRdb to the early 2020s). Library method: the immunoSEQ multiplex PCR assay. Not all clones reach the TCRdb copy of this immuneACCESS table, which keeps in-frame sequences only. Checked studies attribute under half of the gap to unresolved V genes and leave the rest unexplained. The sample has approximately 330,000 clones on record, over 90% of them singletons. The biggest ten clones account for approximately 5% of the sample. In light of the paper, this sample's time point label describes: blood from clinic visit 5 months post-surgery; TSC patient then seizure free. The material sequenced was peripheral blood, taken 4 to 5 months after surgery. The source is a boy in the first two years of life with tuberous sclerosis and intractable seizures.

The J gene is TRBJ1-3, the V gene TRBV18; D ambiguous. V dropped 0 bases and J dropped 3 bases, with 6 bases sitting between them. Germline V gene data show CDR1 as KGHSH and CDR2 as LQKENI. The CDR3 sequence is 14 residues long. This chain's CDR3 is CASSPPGNGNTIYF. CDR3 bases: TGTGCCAGCTCACCACCAGGGAATGGAAACACCATATATTTT.

This clone came up once. The chain carries TRBV30 and TRBJ2-1; possibly TRBD1 for D (5 bases). V was trimmed by 0 bases and J by 9 bases, leaving 12 bases between them. This CDR3 has 13 residues. Germline V CDR1 and CDR2: GTSNPN, SVGIG (reference sequence). CDR3 nucleotide sequence: TGTGCCTGGAGTGTCTGGTCAGGGATTGAGCAGTTCTTC. Its translation: CAWSVWSGIEQFF.

The V call is TRBV28, the J call TRBJ2-2; D uncertain. Germline CDR1 reads MDHEN; CDR2 reads SYDVKM. V shed 3 bases and J shed 3 bases, with 8 bases lying between them. The CDR3 covers 14 residues. The CDR3 coding sequence is TGTGCCAGCAGTTTGTCCGACGACACCGGGGAGCTGTTTTTT. Amino acids: CASSLSDDTGELFF.

V gene TRBV19 combines with J gene TRBJ1-6; D is undetermined. From germline, CDR1 is LNHDA and CDR2 SQIVND (reference sequence). Trimming removed 3 bases from V and 3 bases from J, with 6 bases in between. CDR3 length equals 14 residues. The CDR3 DNA is TGTGCCAGTAGTATGGCAGACTATAATTCACCCCTCCACTTT. Translating gives CASSMADYNSPLHF.

The chain is built from TRBV30 and TRBJ1-1; D unclear. This CDR3 spans 11 amino acids. V lost 4 bases and J 1 base, leaving 4 bases between the germline ends. The germline gives CDR1 GTSNPN, CDR2 SVGIG (reference sequence). In DNA form, the CDR3 reads TGTGCCTGGAAAGAGAACACTGAAGCTTTCTTT. This encodes CAWKENTEAFF. Together with reference TRBV30 and TRBJ1-1, the CDR3 gives the full variable domain: SQTIHQWPATLVQPVGSPLSLECTVEGTSNPNLYWYRQAAGRGLQLLFYSVGIGQISSEVPQNLSASRPQDRQFILSSKKLLLSDSGFYLCAWKENTEAFFGQGTRLTVV.

V usage is TRBV12-3 or TRBV12-4 and J usage is TRBJ2-7; 7 bases match TRBD1. The CDR3 is 11 residues long. J lost 12 bases, V lost 8 bases, and 10 bases had no gene match. Here the CDR3 DNA reads TGTGCCAGCGGCCCGACAGGGTTTAGGTACTTC. This encodes CASGPTGFRYF.

This chain connects TRBV30 to TRBJ1-2, with 7 bases lining up with TRBD1. The CDR3 sequence is 14 residues long. The V and J ends lost 1 base and 6 bases, in that order; junction bases with no gene match: 8. Germline-derived CDR1 and CDR2 are GTSNPN and SVGIG (reference sequence). CDR3 DNA: TGTGCCTGGAGTGGGAGGGGGCTTTCGGATGGCTACACCTTC. This translates into CAWSGRGLSDGYTF.

The chain combines TRBV7-9 with TRBJ2-1; the match to TRBD2 covers 14 bases. The V gene end was trimmed by 0 bases and the J gene end by 3 bases; junction bases not matched to a gene: 1. Germline CDR1 reads SEHNR; CDR2 reads FQNEAQ (reference sequence). This CDR3 contains 17 residues. The CDR3 here is CASSLAGTSGGYNEQFF. The CDR3 nucleotides are TGTGCCAGCAGCTTAGCGGGGACTAGCGGGGGCTACAATGAGCAGTTCTTC.

The rearrangement uses TRBV11-3 and TRBJ1-1; D gene uncertain. The CDR3 extends over 15 amino acids. V was pared by 3 bases and J by 0 bases, with 11 bases between. Germline CDR1 reads SGHNT; CDR2 reads YENEEA. CDR3 in amino acids: CASSFEGSMNTEAFF. DNA of the CDR3: TGTGCCAGCAGCTTTGAAGGGAGTATGAACACTGAAGCTTTCTTT.

V is TRBV12-5 and J is TRBJ1-4; 10 bases are a match to TRBD1. Germline V lookup: CDR1 LGHNT, CDR2 FRNRAP. V lost 5 bases, J lost 6 bases, and 9 bases stayed unmatched. CDR3 length: 16 amino acids. This CDR3 reads CASGLEPGQGHEKLFF. The CDR3 DNA reads as TGTGCTAGTGGTCTGGAGCCGGGACAGGGGCATGAAAAACTGTTTTTT.

The chain couples TRBV5-5 to TRBJ2-1, with a weak D call TRBD1 (5 bases). Germline-derived CDR1 and CDR2 are SGHKS and YYEKEE (reference sequence). This CDR3 contains 13 residues. Trimming pared 4 bases from V and 4 bases from J, leaving 9 bases between. CDR3: CASSRTTYNEQFF. The CDR3 DNA reads TGTGCCAGCAGCAGGACAACTTACAATGAGCAGTTCTTC.